This T cell receptor beta chain appears in the sequencing data of a study of T cells in Graves' hyperthyroidism and ophthalmopathy (dated by TCRdb to between 2019 and 2020). For the wider study: Peripheral blood was sampled at the time of initial diagnosis, prior to any treatment. After sampling, hyperthyroidism patients received methimazole starting at 30 mg daily, and ophthalmopathy patients received high-dose intravenous methylprednisolone. In addition, the study compared T-cell repertoires in thyroid tissue and in blood from six Graves' hyperthyroidism patients. To identify TCR V-J signatures that set the groups apart, the researchers used a discovery cohort of 100 or so patients, made up of 43 with Graves' ophthalmopathy and about 59 with stable Graves' hyperthyroidism. The 95 to 100 discovery patients were divided at random into training and test sets in a 7:3 ratio. Whether ophthalmopathy could be predicted prospectively was tested in an independent validation cohort made up of about 18 hyperthyroidism patients plus 17 patients who later progressed to ophthalmopathy. TCR Vbeta CDR3 sequencing of 140 or so peripheral blood samples (approximately 44 ophthalmopathy, 75 hyperthyroidism and some 17 progressor patients) is reported in the paper. Study-wide findings and limitations: No statistical method was used to fix the sample size in advance, and group allocation was not hidden from the investigators. During validation, the model predicted progression to ophthalmopathy a median of around 6 months ahead of onset, with roughly 65% sensitivity and about 72% specificity. Most expanded thyroid clonotypes (frequency above 0.001) were also found in blood, which suggests that blood repertoires may mirror thyroid immune responses. Ophthalmopathy was separated from stable hyperthyroidism by a 13 V-J signature model, with about 88% sensitivity and 81% to 82% specificity obtained in cross-validation and 80%/75% obtained in testing.

As to this clonotype: The clone's antigen remains unknown. There are no base qualities to consult, and no much larger clone falls within one base.

V loses 4 bases, J loses 4 bases, and the germline ends lie 10 bases apart. The CDR3 measures 12 amino acids from cysteine to phenylalanine. Only CDR3 DNA remains: 36 bases, in frame from the first base. CDR1 is given as GTSNPN and CDR2 as SVGIG, both from the germline V gene (reference sequence). In the ophthalmopathy patients, disease was moderately to severely active, with a Clinical Activity Score of 3 or more, a NOSPECS grade of 4 or more, and a duration of less than 3 months. Any patient with an uncontrolled infection, another autoimmune disease, pregnancy or lactation was excluded. Diagnoses relied on clinical symptoms, serum thyroxine and TRAb, thyroid ultrasound and orbital computed tomography. PBMCs were isolated from around 10 ml of fresh peripheral blood by Ficoll-Paque density gradient centrifugation. Total RNA was extracted using Trizol reagent, and RNA quality was assessed on an Agilent 2100 Bioanalyzer.

Amplification of TCR beta CDR3 regions was carried out from RNA transcripts. The first round of RT-PCR for the TCR CDR3 was performed with the HTBI primer set and the Qiagen OneStep RT-PCR kit. A second multiplex PCR round built the libraries, followed by size selection and purification. Libraries were sequenced paired-end with 100 bp reads on an Illumina HiSeq2000. As for how the authors treated the data: Raw data were processed with SOAPnuke, discarding reads with adapters, uncalled bases, mean Phred below 15, or no exact constant-primer or identifier match. High-quality paired reads were merged with COPE v1.2.5, and unique nucleotide sequences were defined as clonotypes. MiTCR v1.1 was used to align the clonotypes against IMGT TRBV, TRBD and TRBJ reference segments. The analysis was restricted to V-J combinations with a frequency above 0.0001, which together covered 99.2% of the repertoires. The TCS score was defined as F50 (clonal expansion) divided by E x V (chaos), with BLOSUM62-based TCRdist calculated between CDR3 peptides within each V-J. Welch's t-statistics and random forest reduced some 510 V-J features to roughly 13, which were used in a naive Bayes classifier (R e1071). The Morisita-Horn index was used to measure how similar the thyroid and blood repertoires were. Using fastp at Q25 and MiXCR, TCRdb reprocessed the public reads and kept productive beta chains. CDR3 protein duplicates are merged, each entry listing the most common genes and DNA. The V and J calls and clone size are TCRdb's, not the authors'. The sample profile shows approximately 600,000 distinct CDR3 sequences; 14% to 15% of them were found once. The ten largest clones take up 4.3% of the sample.

Input material: blood. The chain is assembled from TRBV30 and TRBJ1-2; perhaps TRBD1 is the D gene, with 5 bases matching. This receptor was taken from a woman in her forties with Graves' ophthalmopathy. The CDR3: CAWTGARYGYTF. The DNA reads TGTGCCTGGACCGGGGCCCGCTATGGCTACACCTTC.